This T cell receptor (beta chain) is drawn from a study of T cell repertoires in cytomegalovirus infection. Study as a whole: It was recently identified HLA-C-restricted and well-studied HLA-B-restricted CMV epitopes that the study used. Matching HLA type and CMV infection were both indicated by public TCR beta signatures.

TCRdb reprocessed the reads via MiXCR and lists one record per CDR3 protein. The sample holds approximately 1,000,000 distinct CDR3 sequences, about a third seen once. About this clonotype: Its antigen remains unknown.

Study outcomes and limitations: The ex vivo response was dominated by HLA-C-restricted CMV-specific TCR beta clonotypes. Individuals carrying CMV plus the relevant HLA were identified by cumulative frequency of public TCR beta families.

The TCR comes from a human donor in good health (CMV status not recorded). Some clones in this sample may be carry-over from other donors' samples. The specimen was cultured CD8+ T cells from PBMCs, collected from culture after CMV antigen stimulation.

CDR3 loop: CASSRGGNIFSTDTQYF. For the CDR3, the DNA is TGTGCCAGCAGCCGAGGGGGGAATATCTTTAGCACAGATACGCAGTATTTT. The chain employs TRBV6-6 and TRBJ2-3; D tentatively reads TRBD1 or TRBD2 (6 bases each). The germline CDR1 and CDR2 sequences are MNHNY and SVGAGI (reference sequence). The CDR3 has 17 residues. V was trimmed by 6 bases and J by 0 bases, leaving 19 bases between them.